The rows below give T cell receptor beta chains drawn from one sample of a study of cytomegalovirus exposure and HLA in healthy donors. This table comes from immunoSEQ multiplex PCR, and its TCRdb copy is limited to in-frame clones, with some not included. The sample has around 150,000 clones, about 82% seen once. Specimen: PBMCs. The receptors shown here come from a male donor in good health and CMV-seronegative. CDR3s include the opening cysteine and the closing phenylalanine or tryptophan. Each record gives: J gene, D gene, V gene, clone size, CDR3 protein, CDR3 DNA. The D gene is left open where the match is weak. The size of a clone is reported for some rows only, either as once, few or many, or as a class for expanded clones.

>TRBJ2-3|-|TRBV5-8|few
CASSFSPLNTQYF
TGTGCCAGCAGCTTTAGCCCCCTAAATACGCAGTATTTT
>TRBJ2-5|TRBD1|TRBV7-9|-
CSSSLASSGTGVRETQYF
TGTTCCAGCAGCTTAGCCTCATCCGGGACAGGGGTTCGGGAGACCCAGTACTTC
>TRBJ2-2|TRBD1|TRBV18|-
CASTRGTGSAGELFF
TGTGCCAGCACCCGGGGGACAGGGAGTGCCGGGGAGCTGTTTTTT
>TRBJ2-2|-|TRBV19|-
CASYPQLNINTGELFF
TGTGCCAGCTACCCACAGCTTAATATAAACACCGGGGAGCTGTTTTTT
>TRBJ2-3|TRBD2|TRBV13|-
CASSRGTSGGAGQYF
TGTGCCAGCAGCCGAGGGACTAGCGGGGGGGCTGGGCAGTATTTT
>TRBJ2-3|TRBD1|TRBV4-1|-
CASSQEGTVTDTQYF
TGCGCCAGCAGCCAAGAAGGGACAGTCACAGATACGCAGTATTTT
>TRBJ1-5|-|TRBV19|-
CASTPDRTLSNQPQHF
TGTGCCAGTACTCCAGACAGGACCTTGAGCAATCAGCCCCAGCATTTT
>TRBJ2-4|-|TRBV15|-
CATSRDTGRGKNIQYF
TGTGCCACCAGCAGAGATACGGGCCGGGGTAAAAACATTCAGTACTTC
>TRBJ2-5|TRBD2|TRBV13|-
CASSFSGTTFGTQYF
TGTGCCAGCAGCTTCTCCGGGACTACGTTCGGGACCCAGTACTTC
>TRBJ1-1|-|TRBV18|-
CASSRQVKNTEAFF
TGTGCCAGCTCACGACAGGTGAAAAACACTGAAGCTTTCTTT
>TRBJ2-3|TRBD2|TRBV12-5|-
CASGLALWGGGVTDTQYF
TGTGCTAGTGGTTTGGCCCTTTGGGGCGGGGGTGTGACAGATACGCAGTATTTT
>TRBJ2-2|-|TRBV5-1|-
CASSPYGGRGNTGELFF
TGCGCCAGCAGCCCCTACGGGGGGCGGGGGAACACCGGGGAGCTGTTTTTT
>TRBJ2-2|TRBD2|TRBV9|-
CASSVGLAFTGELFF
TGTGCCAGCAGCGTAGGACTAGCTTTCACCGGGGAGCTGTTTTTT
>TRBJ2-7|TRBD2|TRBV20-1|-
CSALAGYEQYF
TGCAGTGCCCTAGCGGGCTACGAGCAGTACTTC
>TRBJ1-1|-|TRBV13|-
CASSLGLWRVTGENTEAFF
TGTGCCAGCAGCTTAGGATTGTGGAGGGTAACGGGGGAAAACACTGAAGCTTTCTTT
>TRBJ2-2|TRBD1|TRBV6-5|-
CASSYAGTAYGGELFF
TGTGCCAGCAGTTACGCCGGGACAGCCTACGGGGGGGAGCTGTTTTTT
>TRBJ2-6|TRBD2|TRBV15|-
CATSRAGGPSGANVLTF
TGTGCCACCAGCAGAGCGGGGGGGCCGTCTGGGGCCAACGTCCTGACTTTC
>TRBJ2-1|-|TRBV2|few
CASSEAGYNEQFF
TGTGCCAGCAGTGAGGCGGGGTACAATGAGCAGTTCTTC
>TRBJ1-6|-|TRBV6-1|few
CASSERHTYNSPLHF
TGTGCCAGCAGTGAAAGACACACATATAATTCACCCCTCCACTTT
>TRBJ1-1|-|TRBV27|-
CASSLLRQGGITEAFF
TGTGCCAGCAGTCTGCTCCGCCAGGGAGGTATCACTGAAGCTTTCTTT
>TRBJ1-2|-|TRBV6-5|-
CAREGYTF
TGTGCCCGGGAAGGCTACACCTTC
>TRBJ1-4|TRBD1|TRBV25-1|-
CASSAGQVQFF
TGTGCCAGCAGTGCCGGACAGGTCCAGTTTTTT
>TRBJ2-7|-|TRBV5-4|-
CASSLVAGYEQYF
TGTGCCAGCAGCTTGGTCGCAGGCTACGAGCAGTACTTC
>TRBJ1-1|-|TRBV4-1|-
CASSQVEGQNTEAFF
TGCGCCAGCAGCCAAGTTGAAGGACAGAACACTGAAGCTTTCTTT
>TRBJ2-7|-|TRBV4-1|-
CASSPSYMGLEREQYF
TGCGCCAGCAGCCCATCCTACATGGGACTGGAGCGGGAGCAGTACTTC
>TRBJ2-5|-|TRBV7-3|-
CASSFRGGRETQYF
TGTGCCAGCAGCTTTCGAGGAGGAAGGGAGACCCAGTACTTC
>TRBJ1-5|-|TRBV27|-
CASRPSRGNSNQPQHF
TGTGCCAGCCGACCCTCCCGGGGGAATAGCAATCAGCCCCAGCATTTT
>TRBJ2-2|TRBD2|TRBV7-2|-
CASSLGGAGRAAGELFF
TGTGCCAGCAGCTTAGGGGGTGCCGGGAGGGCCGCCGGGGAGCTGTTTTTT
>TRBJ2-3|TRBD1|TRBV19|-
CASSTDRGPGDTQYF
TGTGCCAGTAGTACAGACAGGGGGCCAGGAGATACGCAGTATTTT
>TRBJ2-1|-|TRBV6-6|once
CASSYMGGSYNEQFF
TGTGCCAGCAGTTACATGGGGGGTTCCTACAATGAGCAGTTCTTC
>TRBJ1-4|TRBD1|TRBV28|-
CASSGGLQGSTNEKLFF
TGTGCCAGCAGCGGAGGTCTACAGGGGTCGACTAATGAAAAACTGTTTTTT
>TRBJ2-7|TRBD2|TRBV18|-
CASSPRPAAGAASYEQYF
TGTGCCAGCTCACCCCGCCCAGCGGCGGGAGCCGCCTCCTACGAGCAGTACTTC
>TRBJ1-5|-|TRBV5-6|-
CASSLRRLPGQPQHF
TGTGCCAGCAGCTTGCGTCGTCTCCCCGGGCAGCCCCAGCATTTT
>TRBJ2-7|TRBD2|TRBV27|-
CASSLREGTAYEQYF
TGTGCCAGCAGTTTAAGGGAGGGGACGGCATACGAGCAGTACTTC
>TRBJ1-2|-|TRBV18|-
CASSPLPTDPYGYTF
TGTGCCAGCTCACCCCTACCAACAGACCCCTATGGCTACACCTTC
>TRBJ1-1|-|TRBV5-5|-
CASSAAGPEPLNTEAFF
TGTGCCAGCAGCGCTGCGGGGCCCGAACCTTTGAACACTGAAGCTTTCTTT
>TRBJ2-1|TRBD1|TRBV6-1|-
CASLDRGRGYNEQFF
TGTGCCAGCTTAGACAGGGGGCGCGGGTACAATGAGCAGTTCTTC
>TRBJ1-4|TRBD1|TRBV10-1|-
CASLGTDLGNEKLFF
TGCGCCAGTCTCGGGACAGACTTAGGTAATGAAAAACTGTTTTTT
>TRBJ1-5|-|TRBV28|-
CASSLGIWRVYSNQPQHF
TGTGCCAGCAGTTTGGGTATTTGGAGGGTTTATAGCAATCAGCCCCAGCATTTT
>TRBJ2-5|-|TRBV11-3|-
CASSLEGTSETQYF
TGTGCCAGCAGCTTAGAGGGGACATCGGAGACCCAGTACTTC
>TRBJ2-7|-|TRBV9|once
CASSVVEEYEQYF
TGTGCCAGCAGCGTAGTTGAGGAGTACGAGCAGTACTTC
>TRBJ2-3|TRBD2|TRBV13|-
CASSLERGGNTDTQYF
TGTGCCAGCAGCTTAGAGCGGGGGGGCAACACAGATACGCAGTATTTT
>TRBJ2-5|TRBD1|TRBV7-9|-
CASSATGYETQYF
TGTGCCAGCAGCGCGACAGGGTACGAGACCCAGTACTTC
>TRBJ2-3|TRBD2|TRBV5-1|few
CASSQLAGGNTDTQYF
TGCGCCAGCAGCCAACTAGCGGGGGGGAACACAGATACGCAGTATTTT
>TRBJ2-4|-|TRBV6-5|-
CASSLTVAKNIQYF
TGTGCCAGCAGCCTGACAGTAGCCAAAAACATTCAGTACTTC
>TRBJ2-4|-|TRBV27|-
CASSSREIAKNIQYF
TGTGCCAGCAGTTCCCGGGAAATAGCCAAAAACATTCAGTACTTC
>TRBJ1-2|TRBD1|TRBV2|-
CASSDPGQDNYGYTF
TGTGCCAGCAGTGATCCGGGACAGGATAACTATGGCTACACCTTC
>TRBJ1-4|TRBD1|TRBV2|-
CASRGVGTVLEKLFF
TGTGCCAGCAGAGGCGTCGGGACAGTGCTTGAAAAACTGTTTTTT
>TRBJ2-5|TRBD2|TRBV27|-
CASSLALAGGRETQYF
TGTGCCAGCAGTTTGGCGCTGGCGGGAGGAAGGGAGACCCAGTACTTC
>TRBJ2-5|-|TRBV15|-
CATSRGWTEETQYF
TGTGCCACCAGCAGGGGCTGGACAGAAGAGACCCAGTACTTC
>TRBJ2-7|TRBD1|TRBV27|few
CASSVPGQDSHEQYF
TGTGCCAGCAGCGTACCGGGACAGGATAGCCACGAGCAGTACTTC
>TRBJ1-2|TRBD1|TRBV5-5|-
CASSRQGAEGGYTF
TGTGCCAGCAGCCGACAGGGGGCCGAGGGGGGCTACACCTTC
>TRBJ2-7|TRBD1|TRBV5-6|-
CASSFPQGAGFYEQYF
TGTGCCAGCAGCTTTCCTCAGGGGGCGGGGTTCTACGAGCAGTACTTC
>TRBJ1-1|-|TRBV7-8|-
CASTQSVALGMNTEAFF
TGTGCCAGCACCCAATCAGTGGCATTGGGCATGAACACTGAAGCTTTCTTT
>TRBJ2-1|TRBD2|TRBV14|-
CASSQDPFGRPHNEQFF
TGTGCCAGCAGCCAAGATCCCTTCGGGAGGCCACACAATGAGCAGTTCTTC
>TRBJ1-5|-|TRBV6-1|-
CASRGGPNQPQHF
TGTGCCAGCAGAGGTGGGCCGAATCAGCCCCAGCATTTT
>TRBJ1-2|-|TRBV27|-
CASSSSRQDNYGYTF
TGTGCCAGCAGTTCCTCCCGACAGGATAACTATGGCTACACCTTC